This T cell receptor beta chain comes out of a study of blood T cell repertoires in COVID-19. Study-level background: There were acute and convalescent COVID-19 samples, and they came from the United States, Italy and Spain. PBMCs, B-cell-depleted T cells, or T cells were the source of the cDNA or gDNA that made up the material.

Methods used by the authors: Reference gene primer amplification yielded estimated nucleated cell counts. Using immunoSEQ multiplex PCR, the repertoire was profiled, and TCRdb retains in-frame clones only, with some absent. V and J calls and clone size are copied from that table; D and trimming were computed from the DNA. The sample carries tens of thousands of clones, over 75% recorded once. The CDR3 runs 14 residues. Deletions cut 8 bases from V and 3 bases from J, with 14 bases between. Germline CDR1 and CDR2: MNHNY and SVGAGI (reference sequence). The chain employs TRBV6-6 and TRBJ2-1, with TRBD1 as a possible D gene (5 bases). The TCR comes from a human donor in a cohort sampled during active COVID-19. Sequencing was done on a sample of peripheral blood. This CDR3 reads CASSRPTDYNEQFF. The CDR3 DNA sequence: TGTGCCAGCTCCCGTCCGACAGACTACAATGAGCAGTTCTTC.